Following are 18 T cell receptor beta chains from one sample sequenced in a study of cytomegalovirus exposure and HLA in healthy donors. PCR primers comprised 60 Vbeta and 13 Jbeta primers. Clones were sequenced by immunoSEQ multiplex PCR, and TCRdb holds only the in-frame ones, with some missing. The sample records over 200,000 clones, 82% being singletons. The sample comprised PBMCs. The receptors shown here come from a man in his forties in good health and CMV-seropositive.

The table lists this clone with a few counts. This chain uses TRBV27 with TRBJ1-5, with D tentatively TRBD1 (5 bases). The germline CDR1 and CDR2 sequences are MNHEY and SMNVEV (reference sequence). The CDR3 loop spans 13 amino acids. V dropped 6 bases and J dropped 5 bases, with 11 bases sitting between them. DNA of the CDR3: TGTGCCAGCAGCCAATGGGGGGATCAGCCCCAGCATTTT. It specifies CASSQWGDQPQHF.

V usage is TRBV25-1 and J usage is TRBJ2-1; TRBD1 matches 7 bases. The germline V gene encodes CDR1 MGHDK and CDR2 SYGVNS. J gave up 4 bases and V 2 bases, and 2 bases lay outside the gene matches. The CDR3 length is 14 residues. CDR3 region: CASSEMGQYNEQFF. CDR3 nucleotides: TGTGCCAGCAGTGAAATGGGACAGTACAATGAGCAGTTCTTC.

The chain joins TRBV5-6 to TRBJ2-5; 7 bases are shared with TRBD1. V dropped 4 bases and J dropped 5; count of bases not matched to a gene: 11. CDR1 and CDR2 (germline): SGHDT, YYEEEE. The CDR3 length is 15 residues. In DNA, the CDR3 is TGTGCCAGCAGCGCCGGGACAGTCAGAGGGGAGACCCAGTACTTC. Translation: CASSAGTVRGETQYF. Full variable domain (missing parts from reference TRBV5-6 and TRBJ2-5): DAGVTQSPTHLIKTRGQQVTLRCSPKSGHDTVSWYQQALGQGPQFIFQYYEEEERQRGNFPDRFSGHQFPNYSSELNVNALLLGDSALYLCASSAGTVRGETQYFGPGTRLLVL.

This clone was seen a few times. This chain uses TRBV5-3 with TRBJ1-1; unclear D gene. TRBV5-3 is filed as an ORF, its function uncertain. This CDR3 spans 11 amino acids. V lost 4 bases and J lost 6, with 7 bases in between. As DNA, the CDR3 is TGTGCCAGAAGCCCTGTCGCTGAAGCTTTCTTT. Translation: CARSPVAEAFF.

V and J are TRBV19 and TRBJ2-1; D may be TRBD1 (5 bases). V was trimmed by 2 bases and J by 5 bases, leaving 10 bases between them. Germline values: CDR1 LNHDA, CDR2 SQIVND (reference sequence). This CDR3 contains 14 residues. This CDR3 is CASSIRSRDNEQFF. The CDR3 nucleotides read TGTGCCAGTAGTATAAGAAGCAGGGACAATGAGCAGTTCTTC. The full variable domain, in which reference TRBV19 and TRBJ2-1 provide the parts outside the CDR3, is DGGITQSPKYLFRKEGQNVTLSCEQNLNHDAMYWYRQDPGQGLRLIYYSQIVNDFQKGDIAEGYSVSREKKESFPLTVTSAQKNPTAFYLCASSIRSRDNEQFFGPGTRLTVL.

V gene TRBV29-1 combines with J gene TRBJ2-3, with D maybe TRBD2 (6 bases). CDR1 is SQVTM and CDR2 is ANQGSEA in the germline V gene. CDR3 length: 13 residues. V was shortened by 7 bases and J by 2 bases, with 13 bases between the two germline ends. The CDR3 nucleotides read TGCAGCGGCTCTAGCGATTACACAGATACGCAGTATTTT. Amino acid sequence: CSGSSDYTDTQYF.

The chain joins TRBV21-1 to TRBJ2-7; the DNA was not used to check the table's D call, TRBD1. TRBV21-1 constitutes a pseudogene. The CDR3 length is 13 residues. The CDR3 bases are TGTGCCCCCCGCCTGGGCAAAGCCTACGAGCAGTACGTC. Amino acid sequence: CAPRLGKAYEQYV.

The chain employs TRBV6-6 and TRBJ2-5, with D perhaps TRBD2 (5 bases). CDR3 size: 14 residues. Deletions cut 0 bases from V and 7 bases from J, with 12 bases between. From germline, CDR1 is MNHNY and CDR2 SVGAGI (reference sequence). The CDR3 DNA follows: TGTGCCAGCAGTTACTCCGGCGGGCAGTGGACCCAGTACTTC. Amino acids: CASSYSGGQWTQYF.

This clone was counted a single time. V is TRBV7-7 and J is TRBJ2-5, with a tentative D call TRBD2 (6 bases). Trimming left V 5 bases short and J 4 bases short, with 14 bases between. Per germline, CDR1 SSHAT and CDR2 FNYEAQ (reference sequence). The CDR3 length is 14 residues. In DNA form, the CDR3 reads TGTGCCAGCAGCCCAGAGGTCGGGGGAGAGACCCAGTACTTC. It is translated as CASSPEVGGETQYF.

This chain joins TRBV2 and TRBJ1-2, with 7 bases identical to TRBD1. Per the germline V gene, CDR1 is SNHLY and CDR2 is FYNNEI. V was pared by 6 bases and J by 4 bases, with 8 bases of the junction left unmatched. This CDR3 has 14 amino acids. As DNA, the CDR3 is TGTGCCAGCAGCGCGACAGGGAATTCCTATGGCTACACCTTC. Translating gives CASSATGNSYGYTF.

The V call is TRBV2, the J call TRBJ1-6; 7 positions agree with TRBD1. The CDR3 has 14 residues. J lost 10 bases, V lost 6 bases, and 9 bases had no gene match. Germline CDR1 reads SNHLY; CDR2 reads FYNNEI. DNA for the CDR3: TGTGCCAGCAGGGATACAGGGGCGCGGTCACCCCTCCACTTT. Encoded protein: CASRDTGARSPLHF.

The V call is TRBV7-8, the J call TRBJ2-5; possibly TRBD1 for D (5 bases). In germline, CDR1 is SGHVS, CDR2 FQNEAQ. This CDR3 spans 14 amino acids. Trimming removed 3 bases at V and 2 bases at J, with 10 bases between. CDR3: CASSFGRQQETQYF. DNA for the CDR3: TGTGCCAGCAGCTTTGGACGACAGCAAGAGACCCAGTACTTC. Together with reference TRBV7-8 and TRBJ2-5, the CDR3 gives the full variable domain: GAGVSQSPRYKVAKRGQDVALRCDPISGHVSLFWYQQALGQGPEFLTYFQNEAQLDKSGLPSDRFFAERPEGSVSTLKIQRTQQEDSAVYLCASSFGRQQETQYFGPGTRLLVL.

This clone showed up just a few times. CDR3 bases: TGTGCCAGCAGTGTTCAGGGATTCACTGAAGCTTTCTTT. This gives the protein CASSVQGFTEAFF. The gene calls are TRBV25-1 and TRBJ1-1, with a tentative D call TRBD1 (5 bases). Germline V CDR1 and CDR2: MGHDK, SYGVNS. V shed 4 bases and J shed 4 bases, with 10 bases lying between them. This CDR3 is 13 amino acids long. Based on the CDR3 plus reference TRBV25-1 and TRBJ1-1, the full variable domain is EADIYQTPRYLVIGTGKKITLECSQTMGHDKMYWYQQDPGMELHLIHYSYGVNSTEKGDLSSESTVSRIRTEHFPLTLESARPSHTSQYLCASSVQGFTEAFFGQGTRLTVV.

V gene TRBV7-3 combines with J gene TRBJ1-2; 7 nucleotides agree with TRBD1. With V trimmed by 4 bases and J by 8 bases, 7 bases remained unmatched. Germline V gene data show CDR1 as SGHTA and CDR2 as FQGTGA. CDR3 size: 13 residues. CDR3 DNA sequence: TGTGCCAGCAGCTCCACAGGGGCTGGGGGCTACACCTTC. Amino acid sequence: CASSSTGAGGYTF.

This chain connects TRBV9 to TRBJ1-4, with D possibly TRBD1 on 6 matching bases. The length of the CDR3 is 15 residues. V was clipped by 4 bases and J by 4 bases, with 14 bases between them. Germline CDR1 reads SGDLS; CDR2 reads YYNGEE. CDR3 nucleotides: TGTGCCAGCAGCCCCGGACAGCTTGATAATGAAAAACTGTTTTTT. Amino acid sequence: CASSPGQLDNEKLFF.

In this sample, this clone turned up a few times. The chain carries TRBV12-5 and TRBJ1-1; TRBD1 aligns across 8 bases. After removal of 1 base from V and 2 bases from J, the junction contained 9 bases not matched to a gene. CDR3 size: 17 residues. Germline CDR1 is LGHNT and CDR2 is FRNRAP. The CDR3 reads CASGLARGTGHNTEAFF. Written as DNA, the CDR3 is TGTGCTAGTGGTTTGGCCCGAGGGACAGGACACAACACTGAAGCTTTCTTT.

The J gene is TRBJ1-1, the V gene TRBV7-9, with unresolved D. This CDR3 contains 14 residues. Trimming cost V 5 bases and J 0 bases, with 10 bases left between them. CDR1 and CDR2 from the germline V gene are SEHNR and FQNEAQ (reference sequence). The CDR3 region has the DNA TGTGCCAGCAGCGAGACACCTTTGAACACTGAAGCTTTCTTT. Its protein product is CASSETPLNTEAFF.

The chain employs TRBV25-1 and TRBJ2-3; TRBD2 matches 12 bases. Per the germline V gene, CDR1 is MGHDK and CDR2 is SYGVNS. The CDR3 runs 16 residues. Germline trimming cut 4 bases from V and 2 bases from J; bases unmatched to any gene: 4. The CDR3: CASSGWTSGVTDTQYF. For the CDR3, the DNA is TGTGCCAGCAGTGGTTGGACTAGCGGGGTCACAGATACGCAGTATTTT.